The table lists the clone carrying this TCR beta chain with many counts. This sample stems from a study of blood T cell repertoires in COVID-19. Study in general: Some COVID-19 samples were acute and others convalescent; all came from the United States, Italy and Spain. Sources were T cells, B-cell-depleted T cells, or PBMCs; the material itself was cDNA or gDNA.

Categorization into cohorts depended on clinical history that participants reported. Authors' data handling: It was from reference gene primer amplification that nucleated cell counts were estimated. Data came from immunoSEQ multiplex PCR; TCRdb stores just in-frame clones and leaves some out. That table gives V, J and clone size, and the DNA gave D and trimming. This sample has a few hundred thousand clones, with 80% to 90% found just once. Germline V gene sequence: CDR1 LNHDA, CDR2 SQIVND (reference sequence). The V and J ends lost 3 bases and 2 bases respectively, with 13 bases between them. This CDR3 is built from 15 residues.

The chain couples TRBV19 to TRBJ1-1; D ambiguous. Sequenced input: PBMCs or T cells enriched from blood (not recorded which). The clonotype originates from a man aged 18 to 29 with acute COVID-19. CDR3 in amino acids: CASSIFLGDNTEAFF. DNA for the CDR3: TGTGCCAGTAGTATTTTTCTCGGGGATAACACTGAAGCTTTCTTT.